The T cell receptor beta chain under discussion was sequenced for a study of spatial heterogeneity in lung cancer. The overall study: After resection, follow-up PBMC samples were sequenced when available, at a median of approximately 25 months later. The study's findings and limits: Ubiquitous expanded tumor TCRs showed up in blood more at resection than follow-up.

TCRdb recomputed calls from the 5' RACE reads with MiXCR, one row per CDR3 protein. The sample contains under 150,000 distinct CDR3 sequences, 11% of which appear only once. Time point described: blood at routine non-recurrence follow-up after resection. No cell sorting; template was whole RNA from tumor, lung tissue or PBMC. This clonotype was found many times. What it recognizes is unknown. The CDR3 covers 12 residues. V was trimmed by 6 bases and J by 0 bases, leaving 6 bases between them. Germline-derived CDR1 and CDR2 are SQVTM and ANQGSEA. This chain joins TRBV29-1 and TRBJ2-1, with a weak D call TRBD2 (5 bases). The specimen was PBMCs, collected at follow-up. The source is a female donor with early-stage non-small cell lung cancer. The CDR3 sequence is CSVGLSYNEQFF. CDR3 DNA: TGCAGCGTAGGACTCTCCTACAATGAGCAGTTCTTC.